A selection of T cell receptor beta chains follows, all from one sample in a study of shared clonotypes between healthy human individuals. Generated by immunoSEQ multiplex PCR, the TCRdb table keeps only in-frame clones and is missing some. This sample has roughly 2 million clones, with about 95% found just once. The sample comprised naive CD8+ T cells sorted from blood. The receptor source for this set is a man aged 18 to 30 in good health. The CDR3 runs from the conserved cysteine through the conserved F or W. A D gene is named only where the DNA matches it firmly. Where a row states a size, it is once, few, many or the class of an expanded clone; other rows omit it.

clone size | D gene | J gene | V gene | CDR3 protein | CDR3 DNA
. | TRBD1 | TRBJ1-1 | TRBV2 | CARGDSSNTEAFF | TGTGCCAGGGGGGACAGCTCGAACACTGAAGCTTTCTTT
once | TRBD1 | TRBJ2-7 | TRBV4-1 | CASSHLGQGYEQYF | TGCGCCAGCAGCCATTTGGGACAGGGGTACGAGCAGTACTTC
. | . | TRBJ2-3 | TRBV27 | CASSLFTGDTQYF | TGTGCCAGCAGTTTATTCACAGGAGATACGCAGTATTTT
once | . | TRBJ2-1 | TRBV6-5 | CASSTGFNEQFF | TGTGCCAGCAGCACAGGGTTCAATGAGCAGTTCTTC
. | . | TRBJ2-7 | TRBV13 | CASSPQGKSSYEQYF | TGTGCCAGCAGCCCCCAGGGAAAAAGCTCCTACGAGCAGTACTTC
once | . | TRBJ2-3 | TRBV7-9 | CASRPSTDTQYF | TGTGCCAGCAGACCTAGCACAGATACGCAGTATTTT
once | TRBD2 | TRBJ2-1 | TRBV25-1 | CASSAPLGLAPNEQFF | TGTGCCAGCAGTGCCCCCTTGGGACTAGCGCCAAATGAGCAGTTCTTC
. | . | TRBJ1-3 | TRBV30 | CAWSVGAGSSGNTIYF | TGTGCCTGGAGTGTGGGGGCGGGAAGCTCTGGAAACACCATATATTTT
. | . | TRBJ2-3 | TRBV10-3 | CAISDSGASVDDTQYF | TGTGCCATCAGTGATTCGGGGGCATCGGTTGACGATACGCAGTATTTT
. | . | TRBJ2-7 | TRBV4-1 | CASSQVGTDEQYF | TGCGCCAGCAGCCAAGTGGGGACCGACGAGCAGTACTTC
. | TRBD2 | TRBJ2-3 | TRBV6-5 | CASRKTSGVPDTQYF | TGTGCCAGCAGAAAGACTAGCGGGGTGCCAGATACGCAGTATTTT
. | TRBD2 | TRBJ2-7 | TRBV4-1 | CASSQDRLAGAYEQYF | TGCGCCAGCAGCCAAGACAGACTAGCGGGGGCCTACGAGCAGTACTTC
. | TRBD2 | TRBJ2-7 | TRBV5-1 | CASSVGGSGGGYEQYF | TGCGCCAGCAGCGTTGGAGGGTCGGGAGGGGGCTACGAGCAGTACTTC
. | . | TRBJ1-2 | TRBV30 | CAWSGLGDGYTF | TGTGCCTGGAGTGGGTTAGGGGATGGCTACACCTTC
. | . | TRBJ1-2 | TRBV28 | CASRKLRYNYGYTF | TGTGCCAGCAGGAAGCTAAGGTATAACTATGGCTACACCTTC
. | . | TRBJ1-4 | TRBV5-1 | CASSDRDTSWEKLFF | TGCGCCAGCAGCGACCGGGACACCTCTTGGGAAAAACTGTTTTTT
. | TRBD2 | TRBJ2-1 | TRBV5-6 | CASSEGLAGGYYNEQFF | TGTGCCAGCAGCGAGGGACTAGCGGGAGGTTACTACAATGAGCAGTTCTTC
. | TRBD2 | TRBJ2-1 | TRBV27 | CASSSSGSYNEQFF | TGTGCCAGCAGTTCTAGCGGTTCCTACAATGAGCAGTTCTTC
. | . | TRBJ2-7 | TRBV27 | CASSQRGATYEQYF | TGTGCCAGCAGTCAAAGGGGGGCTACCTACGAGCAGTACTTC
. | . | TRBJ2-7 | TRBV7-2 | CASSPGLVYEQYF | TGTGCCAGCAGCCCAGGATTGGTTTACGAGCAGTACTTC
. | . | TRBJ2-7 | TRBV28 | CASSMSGVPTYEQYF | TGTGCCAGCAGCATGTCAGGGGTTCCGACCTACGAGCAGTACTTC
. | . | TRBJ2-3 | TRBV27 | CASSLQSSGTQYF | TGTGCCAGCAGTTTACAGTCCTCGGGTACGCAGTATTTT
. | . | TRBJ2-3 | TRBV9 | CASSENRVYTSTDTQYF | TGTGCCAGCAGCGAGAACAGGGTATACACTAGCACAGATACGCAGTATTTT
once | . | TRBJ2-5 | TRBV9 | CASSVGGAETQYF | TGTGCCAGCAGCGTAGGGGGTGCCGAGACCCAGTACTTC
. | TRBD1 | TRBJ2-7 | TRBV4-2 | CASSQGLAGGADHEQYF | TGTGCCAGCAGCCAAGGTTTAGCAGGGGGCGCAGACCACGAGCAGTACTTC
. | . | TRBJ2-1 | TRBV7-9 | CASSFYISSYNEQFF | TGTGCCAGCAGCTTTTACATAAGCTCCTACAATGAGCAGTTCTTC
. | . | TRBJ1-5 | TRBV4-1 | CASSLRGDQPQHF | TGCGCCAGCAGCCTCCGAGGTGATCAGCCCCAGCATTTT
. | . | TRBJ1-1 | TRBV4-3 | CASSQEEIHTTEAFF | TGCGCCAGCAGCCAAGAGGAAATCCACACCACTGAAGCTTTCTTT
. | TRBD1 | TRBJ1-4 | TRBV2 | CASRIRGLPEKLFF | TGTGCCAGCAGGATCAGGGGGCTTCCTGAAAAACTGTTTTTT
. | TRBD1 | TRBJ2-5 | TRBV7-8 | CASSFGTGVGETQYF | TGTGCCAGCAGCTTCGGGACAGGTGTTGGGGAGACCCAGTACTTC
. | . | TRBJ2-7 | TRBV13 | CASSPRLEGEQYF | TGTGCCAGCAGCCCCCGTTTAGAGGGCGAGCAGTACTTC
. | . | TRBJ2-1 | TRBV4-1 | CASSQGAGGNEQFF | TGCGCCAGCAGCCAAGGGGCTGGGGGAAATGAGCAGTTCTTC
. | TRBD1 | TRBJ1-1 | TRBV4-3 | CASSQYRGVNTEAFF | TGCGCCAGCAGCCAATACAGGGGCGTGAACACTGAAGCTTTCTTT
. | . | TRBJ1-1 | TRBV4-1 | CASSQDGEGGNTEAFF | TGCGCCAGCAGCCAAGATGGGGAGGGGGGAAACACTGAAGCTTTCTTT
. | . | TRBJ2-2 | TRBV6-5 | CASSYSEQGDRELFF | TGTGCCAGCAGTTACTCGGAACAGGGAGACAGGGAGCTGTTTTTT
. | TRBD1 | TRBJ1-2 | TRBV7-2 | CASSLGQGALPNYGYTF | TGTGCCAGCAGCTTAGGGCAGGGGGCGCTCCCTAACTATGGCTACACCTTC
once | . | TRBJ2-7 | TRBV4-1 | CASSQVVRDTYEQYF | TGCGCCAGCAGCCAAGTGGTTAGGGACACCTACGAGCAGTACTTC
. | TRBD2 | TRBJ2-5 | TRBV5-4 | CASSLELGGQETQYF | TGTGCCAGCAGCTTGGAGTTGGGGGGGCAAGAGACCCAGTACTTC
. | . | TRBJ2-1 | TRBV7-8 | CASSFKAGFSYNEQFF | TGTGCCAGCAGCTTCAAGGCGGGATTCTCCTACAATGAGCAGTTCTTC
once | . | TRBJ2-1 | TRBV6-6 | CASSYVIGQGGEQFF | TGTGCCAGCAGTTACGTTATCGGGCAAGGGGGTGAGCAGTTCTTC
. | TRBD1 | TRBJ1-2 | TRBV6-1 | CASSNPGQGYGYTF | TGTGCCAGCAGTAATCCGGGACAGGGCTATGGCTACACCTTC
. | . | TRBJ2-2 | TRBV30 | CAWSVTTGGELFF | TGTGCCTGGAGTGTAACAACTGGCGGGGAGCTGTTTTTT
. | . | TRBJ1-2 | TRBV23-1 | CASPGRRKVYGYTF | TGCGCCAGCCCGGGACGCAGGAAAGTGTATGGCTACACCTTC
. | . | TRBJ1-2 | TRBV27 | CASSPNSGSMGSGYTF | TGTGCCAGCAGTCCAAATTCGGGGAGCATGGGTAGTGGCTACACCTTC
. | . | TRBJ2-3 | TRBV9 | CASSVWELDTQYF | TGTGCCAGCAGCGTCTGGGAATTAGATACGCAGTATTTT
once | TRBD2 | TRBJ2-1 | TRBV27 | CASSLTSGSLNEQFF | TGTGCCAGCAGTTTAACTAGCGGGAGTCTAAATGAGCAGTTCTTC
. | . | TRBJ2-7 | TRBV28 | CASSPTGGTYEQYF | TGTGCCAGCAGTCCCACCGGGGGAACCTACGAGCAGTACTTC
few | . | TRBJ2-7 | TRBV7-9 | CASSLDGNPYEQYF | TGTGCCAGCAGCTTAGATGGGAACCCCTACGAGCAGTACTTC
once | . | TRBJ2-3 | TRBV11-3 | CASSTGFTDTQYF | TGTGCCAGCAGCACCGGGTTCACAGATACGCAGTATTTT
. | TRBD2 | TRBJ2-7 | TRBV10-3 | CAISDASGGPSDSYEQYF | TGTGCCATCAGTGATGCTAGCGGGGGACCCTCAGATTCCTACGAGCAGTACTTC
. | TRBD2 | TRBJ2-7 | TRBV19 | CASSISLAGGYEQYF | TGTGCCAGTAGTATATCACTAGCGGGCGGTTACGAGCAGTACTTC
. | . | TRBJ2-3 | TRBV9 | CASSVVDGGSDTQYF | TGTGCCAGCAGCGTAGTAGACGGAGGATCAGATACGCAGTATTTT
. | . | TRBJ1-6 | TRBV21-1 | CASSKMGQDNSPLHF | TGTGCCAGCAGCAAAATGGGTCAAGACAATTCACCCCTCCACTTT
. | TRBD1 | TRBJ1-2 | TRBV6-5 | CASSYLRDSYYGYTF | TGTGCCAGCAGTTACCTACGGGACAGCTACTATGGCTACACCTTC
. | . | TRBJ2-1 | TRBV6-6 | CASSYEASEQFF | TGTGCCAGCAGTTACGAGGCTAGCGAGCAGTTCTTC
once | . | TRBJ2-7 | TRBV28 | CASSFIGQTYEQYF | TGTGCCAGCAGTTTTATAGGGCAGACCTACGAGCAGTACTTC